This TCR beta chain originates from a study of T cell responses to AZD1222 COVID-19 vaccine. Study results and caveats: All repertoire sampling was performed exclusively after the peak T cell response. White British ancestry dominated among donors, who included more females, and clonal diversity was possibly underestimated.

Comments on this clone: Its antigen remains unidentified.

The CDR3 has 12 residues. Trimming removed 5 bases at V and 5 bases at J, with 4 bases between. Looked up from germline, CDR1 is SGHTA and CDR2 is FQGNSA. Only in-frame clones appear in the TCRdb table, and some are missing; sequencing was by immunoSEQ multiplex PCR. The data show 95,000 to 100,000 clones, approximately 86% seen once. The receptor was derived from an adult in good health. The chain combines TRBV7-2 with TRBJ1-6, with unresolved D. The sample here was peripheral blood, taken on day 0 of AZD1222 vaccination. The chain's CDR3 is CASSLNNSPLHF. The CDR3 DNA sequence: TGTGCCAGCAGCCTGAATAATTCACCCCTCCACTTT.